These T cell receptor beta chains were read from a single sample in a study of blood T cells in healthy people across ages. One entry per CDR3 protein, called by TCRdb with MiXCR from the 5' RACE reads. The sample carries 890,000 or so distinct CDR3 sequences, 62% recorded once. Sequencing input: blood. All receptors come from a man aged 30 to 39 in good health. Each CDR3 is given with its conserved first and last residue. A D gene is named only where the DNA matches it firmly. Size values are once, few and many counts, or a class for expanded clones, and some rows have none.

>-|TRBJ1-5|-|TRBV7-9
TGTGCCAGCAGCTTAGGGCAGGGTACCAATCAGCCCCAGCATTTT
CASSLGQGTNQPQHF
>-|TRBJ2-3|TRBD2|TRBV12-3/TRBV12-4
TGTGCCAGCAGGCGGGGGGCTACAGATACGCAGTATTTT
CASRRGATDTQYF
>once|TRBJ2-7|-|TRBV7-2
TGTGCCAGCAGCGTCATGGGGGTTAACGAGCAGTACTTC
CASSVMGVNEQYF
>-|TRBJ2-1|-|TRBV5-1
TGCGCCAGCAGCTTGGCCGAAGATGGGTCCTCCTACAATGAGCAGTTCTTC
CASSLAEDGSSYNEQFF
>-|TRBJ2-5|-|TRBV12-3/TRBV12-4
TGTGCCAGCAGTACCCGGGACCGAAGGGAGACCCAGTACTTC
CASSTRDRRETQYF
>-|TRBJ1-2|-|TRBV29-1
TGCAGCGTTGAAGATCTCAGGGTTGGGGGCTACACCTTC
CSVEDLRVGGYTF
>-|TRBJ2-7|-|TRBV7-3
TGTGCCAGCAGCTTAACGCTGACGCACGAGCAGTACTTC
CASSLTLTHEQYF
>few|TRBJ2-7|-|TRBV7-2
TGTGCCAGCAGCTTAGGCGCGGGTCCCTCCTACGAGCAGTACTTC
CASSLGAGPSYEQYF
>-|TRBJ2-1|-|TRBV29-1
TGCAGCGTTGTCGGGCGGGGACACAATGAGCAGTTCTTC
CSVVGRGHNEQFF
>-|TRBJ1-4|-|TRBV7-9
TGTGCCAGCAGCTTAGAAGCGACAGCGGGAAATGAAAAACTGTTTTTT
CASSLEATAGNEKLFF
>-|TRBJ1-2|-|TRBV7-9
TGTGCCAGCAGCTTAGTCGACATCGGGGGCTACACCTTC
CASSLVDIGGYTF
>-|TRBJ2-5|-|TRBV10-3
TGTGCCAGCAGCGGGCCGGTGGGGTGGACCCAGTACTTC
CASSGPVGWTQYF
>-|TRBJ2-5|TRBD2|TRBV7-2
TGTGCCAGCAGCTTCCCCCTCGGTGGGGGAGGGGAGACCCAGTACTTC
CASSFPLGGGGETQYF
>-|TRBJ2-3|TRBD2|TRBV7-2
TGTGCCAGCAGCTTAGCCCCACCGACTAGCGGGGGGTTCACAGATACGCAGTATTTT
CASSLAPPTSGGFTDTQYF
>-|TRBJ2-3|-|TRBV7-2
TGTGCCAGCAGCTTAACGGTCCCCAGGGCAGATACGCAGTATTTT
CASSLTVPRADTQYF
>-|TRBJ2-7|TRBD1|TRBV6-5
TGTGCCAGCAGTTACGCGCAGGGGGTTTACTACGAGCAGTACTTC
CASSYAQGVYYEQYF